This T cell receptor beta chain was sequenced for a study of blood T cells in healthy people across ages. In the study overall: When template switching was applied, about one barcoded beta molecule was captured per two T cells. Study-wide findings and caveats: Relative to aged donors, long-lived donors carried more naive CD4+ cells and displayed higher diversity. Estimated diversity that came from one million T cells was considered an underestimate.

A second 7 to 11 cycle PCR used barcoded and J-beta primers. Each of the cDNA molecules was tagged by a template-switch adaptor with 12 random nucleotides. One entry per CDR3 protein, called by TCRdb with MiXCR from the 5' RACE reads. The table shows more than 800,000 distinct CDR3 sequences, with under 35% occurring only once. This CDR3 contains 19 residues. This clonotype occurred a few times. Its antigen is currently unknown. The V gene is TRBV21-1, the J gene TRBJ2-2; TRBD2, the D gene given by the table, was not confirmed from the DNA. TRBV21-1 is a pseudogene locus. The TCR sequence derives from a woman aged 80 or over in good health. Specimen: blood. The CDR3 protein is CASSKDPLTSGGRPGELFF. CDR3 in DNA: TGTGCCAGCAGCAAAGATCCACTAACTAGCGGGGGGCGACCCGGGGAGCTGTTTTTT.